Below, 5 T cell receptor beta chains from the same sample are listed, as sequenced in a study of blood T cells in healthy people across ages. Combining a sample-barcoded 5' primer with a J-beta primer mix, a second PCR ran for about 7 to 11 cycles. TCRdb re-called the 5' RACE reads through MiXCR, storing one row per CDR3 protein. The sample contains hundreds of thousands of distinct CDR3 sequences, around 31% of which appear only once. Sequenced material: blood. The receptors derive from an elderly woman in good health.

This clonotype was detected many times. The V call is TRBV28, the J call TRBJ1-2; D gene uncertain. CDR3 length: 16 residues. Trimming left V 3 bases short and J 3 bases short, with 17 bases between. Per the germline V gene, CDR1 is MDHEN and CDR2 is SYDVKM. The CDR3, as DNA: TGTGCCAGCAGTTTGACCCCCGAGGGAAGAGACTATGGCTACACCTTC. Its translation: CASSLTPEGRDYGYTF.

A remark on this clonotype: A much larger clone differs by one base, so this may be a read error. The V gene is TRBV30, the J gene TRBJ2-2; TRBD2 might be the D (5 bases). CDR3 length: 18 amino acids. Germline lookup yields CDR1 GTSNPN and CDR2 SVGIG (reference sequence). Deletions cut 5 bases from V and 2 bases from J, with 24 bases between. CDR3 DNA sequence: TGTGCCTGGCCACTCCGCGCGGTGCTAGCCGATAACACCGGGGAGCTGTTTTTT. Amino acid sequence: CAWPLRAVLADNTGELFF.

This clonotype was counted ten times or more. The chain carries TRBV7-2 and TRBJ1-6; 7 bases are shared with TRBD1. Germline loops: CDR1 SGHTA, CDR2 FQGNSA. This CDR3 has 16 residues. V lost 1 base, J lost 9 bases, and 9 bases stayed unmatched. DNA for the CDR3: TGTGCCAGCAGCTTAGGTGGAGGGGGCTATGGTTCACCCCTCCACTTT. Protein: CASSLGGGGYGSPLHF.

Comment on this clonotype: Its ends do not fully match the called genes, so a read error is possible. The genes are TRBV5-1 and TRBJ2-3; D ambiguous. The CDR3 has 14 residues. Germline lookup yields CDR1 SGHRS and CDR2 YFSETQ. CDR3 sequence (DNA): TGCGCCAGCACCCGACAAAACCTGAGGTCTGCGTTGAAATTT. It translates to CASTRQNLRSALKF.

The sample holds a few counts of this clonotype. A much more abundant neighbour one base away suggests this may be a read error. J is TRBJ2-1 and V is TRBV12-3 or TRBV12-4; D might be TRBD1 (6 bases). Gene TRBJ2-7 matches the end of the DNA better, so the J call may be wrong. The CDR3 spans 12 residues. CDR3 region: CASSNRDNEQYF. As DNA, the CDR3 is TGTGCCAGCAGTAACAGGGATAATGAGCAGTACTTC.